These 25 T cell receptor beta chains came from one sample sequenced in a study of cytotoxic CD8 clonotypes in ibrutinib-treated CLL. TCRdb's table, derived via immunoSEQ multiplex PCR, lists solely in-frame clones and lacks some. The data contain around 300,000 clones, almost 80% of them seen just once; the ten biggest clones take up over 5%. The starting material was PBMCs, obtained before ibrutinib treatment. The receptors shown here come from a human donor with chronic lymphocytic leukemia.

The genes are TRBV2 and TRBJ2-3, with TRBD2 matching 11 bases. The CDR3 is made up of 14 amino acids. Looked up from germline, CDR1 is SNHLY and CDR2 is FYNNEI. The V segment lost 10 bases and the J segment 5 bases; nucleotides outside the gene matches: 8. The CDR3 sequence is CATGSGRAVDTQYF. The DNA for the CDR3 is TGTGCCACCGGTAGCGGGAGGGCTGTAGATACGCAGTATTTT.

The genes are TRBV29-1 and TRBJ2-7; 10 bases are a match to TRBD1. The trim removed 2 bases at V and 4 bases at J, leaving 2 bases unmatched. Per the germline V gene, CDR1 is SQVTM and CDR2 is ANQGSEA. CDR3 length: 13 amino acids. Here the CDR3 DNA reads TGCAGCGTTGAATGGGGACAGGGGTACGAGCAGTACTTC. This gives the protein CSVEWGQGYEQYF.

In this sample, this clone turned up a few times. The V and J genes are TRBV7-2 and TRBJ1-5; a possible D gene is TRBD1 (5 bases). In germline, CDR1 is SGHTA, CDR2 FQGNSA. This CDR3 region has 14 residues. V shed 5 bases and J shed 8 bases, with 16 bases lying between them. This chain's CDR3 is CASSLFGARKPQHF. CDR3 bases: TGTGCCAGCAGCCTCTTTGGGGCCAGGAAGCCCCAGCATTTT.

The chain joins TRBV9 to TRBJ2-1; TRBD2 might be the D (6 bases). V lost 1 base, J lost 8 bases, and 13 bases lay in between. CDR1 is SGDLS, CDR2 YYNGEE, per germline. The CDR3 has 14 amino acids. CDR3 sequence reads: CASSVRLDLDEQFF. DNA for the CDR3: TGTGCCAGCAGCGTACGACTAGATTTGGATGAGCAGTTCTTC.

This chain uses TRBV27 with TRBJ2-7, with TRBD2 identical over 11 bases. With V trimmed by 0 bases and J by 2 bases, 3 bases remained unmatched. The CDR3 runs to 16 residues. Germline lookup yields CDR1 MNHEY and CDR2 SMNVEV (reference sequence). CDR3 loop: CASSLSGLAETYEQYF. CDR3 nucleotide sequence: TGTGCCAGCAGTTTATCGGGACTAGCGGAGACCTACGAGCAGTACTTC.

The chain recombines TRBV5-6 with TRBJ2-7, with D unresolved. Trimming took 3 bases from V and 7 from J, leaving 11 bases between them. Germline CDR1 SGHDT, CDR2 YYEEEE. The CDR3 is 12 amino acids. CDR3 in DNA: TGTGCCAGCAGCTCAATCCTACGGGAGCAGTACTTC. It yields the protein CASSSILREQYF. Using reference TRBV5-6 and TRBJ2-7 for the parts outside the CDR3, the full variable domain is DAGVTQSPTHLIKTRGQQVTLRCSPKSGHDTVSWYQQALGQGPQFIFQYYEEEERQRGNFPDRFSGHQFPNYSSELNVNALLLGDSALYLCASSSILREQYFGPGTRLTVT.

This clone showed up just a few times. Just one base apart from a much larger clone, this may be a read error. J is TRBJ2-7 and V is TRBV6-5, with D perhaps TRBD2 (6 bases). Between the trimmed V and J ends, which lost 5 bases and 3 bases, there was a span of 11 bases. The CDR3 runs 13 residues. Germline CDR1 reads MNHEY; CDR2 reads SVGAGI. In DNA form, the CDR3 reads TGTGCCAGCAGTCCGGGACTCCACTACGAGCAGTACTTC. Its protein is CASSPGLHYEQYF.

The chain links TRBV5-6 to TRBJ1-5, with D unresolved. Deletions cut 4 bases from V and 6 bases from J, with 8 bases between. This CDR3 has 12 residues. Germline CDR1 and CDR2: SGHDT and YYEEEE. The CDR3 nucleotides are TGTGCCAGCAGCCTCCCGGCTCAGCCCCAGCATTTT. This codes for CASSLPAQPQHF.

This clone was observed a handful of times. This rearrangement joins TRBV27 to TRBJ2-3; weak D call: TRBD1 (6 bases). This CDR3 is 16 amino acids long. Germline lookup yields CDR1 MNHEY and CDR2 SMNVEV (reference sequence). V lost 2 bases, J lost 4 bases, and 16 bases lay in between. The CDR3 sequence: CASSLLQGPPADTQYF. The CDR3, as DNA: TGTGCCAGCAGTTTACTACAGGGACCCCCAGCAGATACGCAGTATTTT.

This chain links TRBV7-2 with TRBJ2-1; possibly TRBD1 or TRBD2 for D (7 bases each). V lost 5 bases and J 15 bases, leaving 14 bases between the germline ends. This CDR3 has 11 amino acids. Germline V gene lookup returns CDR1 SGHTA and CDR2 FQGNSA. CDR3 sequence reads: CASSAGRGGFF. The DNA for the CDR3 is TGTGCCAGCAGCGCAGGCAGGGGGGGGTTCTTC.

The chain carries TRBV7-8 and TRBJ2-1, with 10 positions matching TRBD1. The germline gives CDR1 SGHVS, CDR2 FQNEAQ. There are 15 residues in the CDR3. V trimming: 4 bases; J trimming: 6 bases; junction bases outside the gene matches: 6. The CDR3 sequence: CASSSRDRGFNEQFF. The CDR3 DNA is TGTGCCAGCAGCTCCCGGGACAGGGGCTTCAATGAGCAGTTCTTC.

The CDR3 loop is CVRSPGGAAGKLYNEQFF. CDR3 bases: TGTGTCAGAAGCCCGGGGGGGGCAGCGGGAAAATTATACAATGAGCAGTTCTTC. This chain joins TRBV7-5 and TRBJ2-1; the DNA was not used to check the table's D call, TRBD2. TRBV7-5 is given as a pseudogene. This CDR3 spans 18 amino acids.

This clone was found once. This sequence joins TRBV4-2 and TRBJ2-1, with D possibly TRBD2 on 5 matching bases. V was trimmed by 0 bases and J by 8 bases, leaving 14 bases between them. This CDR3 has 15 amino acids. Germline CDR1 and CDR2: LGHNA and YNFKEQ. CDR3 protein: CASSQEVSTGDEQFF. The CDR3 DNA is TGTGCCAGCAGCCAAGAGGTTAGCACCGGGGATGAGCAGTTCTTC.

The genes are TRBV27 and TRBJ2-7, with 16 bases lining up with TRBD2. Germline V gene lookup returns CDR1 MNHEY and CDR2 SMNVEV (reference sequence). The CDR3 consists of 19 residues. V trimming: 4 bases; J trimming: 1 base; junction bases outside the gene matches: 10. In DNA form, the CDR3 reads TGTGCCAGCAGTTCTCGGGGACTAGCGGGAGGGCCGATGTCCTACGAGCAGTACTTC. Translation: CASSSRGLAGGPMSYEQYF.

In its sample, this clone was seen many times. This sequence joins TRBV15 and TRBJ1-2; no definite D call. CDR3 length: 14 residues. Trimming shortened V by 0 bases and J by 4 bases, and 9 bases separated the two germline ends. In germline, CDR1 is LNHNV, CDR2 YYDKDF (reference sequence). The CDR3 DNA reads TGTGCCACCAGCAGAGAATTAGATTCCTATGGCTACACCTTC. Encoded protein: CATSRELDSYGYTF.

The CDR3 protein is CASSLTADTIYF. DNA of the CDR3: TGTGCCAGCTCACTGACGGCCGACACCATATATTTT. The gene calls are TRBV18 and TRBJ1-3, with D unclear. V lost 4 bases and J lost 8, with 9 bases in between. The germline V gene has CDR1 KGHSH and CDR2 LQKENI. This CDR3 spans 12 amino acids. The full variable domain, with the rest looked up from reference TRBV18 and TRBJ1-3, is NAGVMQNPRHLVRRRGQEARLRCSPMKGHSHVYWYRQLPEEGLKFMVYLQKENIIDESGMPKERFSAEFPKEGPSILRIQQVVRGDSAAYFCASSLTADTIYFGEGSWLTVV.

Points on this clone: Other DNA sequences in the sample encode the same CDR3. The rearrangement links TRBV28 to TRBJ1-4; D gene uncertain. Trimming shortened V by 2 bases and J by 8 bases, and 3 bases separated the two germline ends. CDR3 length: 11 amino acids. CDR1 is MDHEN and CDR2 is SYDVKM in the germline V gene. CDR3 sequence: CASSLREKLFF. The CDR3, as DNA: TGTGCCAGCAGTTTACGGGAAAAACTGTTTTTT.

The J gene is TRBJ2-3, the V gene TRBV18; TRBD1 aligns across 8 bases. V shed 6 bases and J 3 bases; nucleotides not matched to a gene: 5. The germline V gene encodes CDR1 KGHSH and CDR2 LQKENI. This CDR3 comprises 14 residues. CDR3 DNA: TGTGCCAGCTCCCGGACAGGGATTACAGATACGCAGTATTTT. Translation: CASSRTGITDTQYF.

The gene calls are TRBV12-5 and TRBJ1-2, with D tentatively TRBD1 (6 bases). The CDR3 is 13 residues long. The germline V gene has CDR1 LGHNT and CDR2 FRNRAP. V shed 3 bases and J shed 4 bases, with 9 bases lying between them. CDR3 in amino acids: CASGFGTPYGYTF. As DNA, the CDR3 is TGTGCTAGTGGTTTCGGGACACCCTATGGCTACACCTTC.

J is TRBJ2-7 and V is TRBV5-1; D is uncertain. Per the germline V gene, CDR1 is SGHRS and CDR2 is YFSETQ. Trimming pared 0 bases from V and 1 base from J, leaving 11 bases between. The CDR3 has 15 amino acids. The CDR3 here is CASSLAGPVSYEQYF. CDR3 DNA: TGCGCCAGCAGCTTGGCTGGGCCTGTATCCTACGAGCAGTACTTC.

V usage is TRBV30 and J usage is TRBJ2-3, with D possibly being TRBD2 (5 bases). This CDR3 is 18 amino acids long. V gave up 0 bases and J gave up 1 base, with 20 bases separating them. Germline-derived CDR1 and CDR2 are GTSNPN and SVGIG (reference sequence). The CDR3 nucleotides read TGTGCCTGGAGTGTATACCCAAGGTGGGTTAGCGGCACAGATACGCAGTATTTT. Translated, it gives CAWSVYPRWVSGTDTQYF.

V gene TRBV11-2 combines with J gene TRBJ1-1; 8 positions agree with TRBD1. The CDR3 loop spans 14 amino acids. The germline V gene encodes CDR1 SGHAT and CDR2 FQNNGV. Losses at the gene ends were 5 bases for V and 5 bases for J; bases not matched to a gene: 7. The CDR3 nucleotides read TGTGCCAGCAGCGTGGACAACAGGGGGACTGAAGCTTTCTTT. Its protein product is CASSVDNRGTEAFF.

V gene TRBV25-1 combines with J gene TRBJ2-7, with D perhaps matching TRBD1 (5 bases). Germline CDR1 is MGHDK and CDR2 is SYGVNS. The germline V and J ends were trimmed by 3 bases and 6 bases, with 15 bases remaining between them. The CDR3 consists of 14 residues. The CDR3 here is CASSDFRAPSEQYF. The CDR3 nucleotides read TGTGCCAGCAGTGATTTCAGGGCCCCTAGCGAGCAGTACTTC.

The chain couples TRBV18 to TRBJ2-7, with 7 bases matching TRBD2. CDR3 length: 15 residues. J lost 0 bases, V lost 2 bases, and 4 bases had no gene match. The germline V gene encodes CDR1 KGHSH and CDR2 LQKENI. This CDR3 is CASSPEGRDSYEQYF. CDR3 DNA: TGTGCCAGCTCACCAGAAGGGAGGGACTCCTACGAGCAGTACTTC.

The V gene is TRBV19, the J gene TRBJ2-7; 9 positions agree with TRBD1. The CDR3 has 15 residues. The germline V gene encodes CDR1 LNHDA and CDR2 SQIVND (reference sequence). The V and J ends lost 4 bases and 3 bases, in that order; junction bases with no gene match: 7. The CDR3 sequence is CASSTLTGGGYEQYF. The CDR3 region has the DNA TGTGCCAGTAGTACCCTGACAGGGGGAGGCTACGAGCAGTACTTC.